A selection of T cell receptor beta chains follows, all from one sample in a study of blood T cell repertoires in COVID-19. The assay was immunoSEQ multiplex PCR, and TCRdb's table has in-frame clones only and misses some. The sample lists a few hundred thousand clones; around nine tenths were seen once. Sequenced sample: peripheral blood. These TCRs come from a man at least 80 years old with acute or convalescent COVID-19. Each CDR3 is given without its conserved first and last residue.

>TRBV12-5|14|TRBJ1-3
ASGLPSGASGNTIY
>TRBV9|14|TRBJ1-4
ASSAQGQGYNEKLF
>TRBV27|19|TRBJ2-7
ASSFYPRDASSTLLSYEQY
>TRBV4-1|14|TRBJ2-1
ASSQASGVSYNEQF
>TRBV7-9|13|TRBJ2-1
ASSPGRGLNNEQF
>TRBV16|13|TRBJ1-4
ASSPGGAGGEKLF
>TRBV19|15|TRBJ1-1
ASSTPQGNWVRGEAF
>TRBV9|14|TRBJ2-3
ASSPRDRGITDTQY
>TRBV2|14|TRBJ2-5
ASSSRTASPGKTQY
>TRBV7-2|16|TRBJ2-3
ASSSEGGGAVRTDTQY
>TRBV18|10|TRBJ2-1
ASSPVVYEQF
>TRBV2|12|TRBJ1-3
ASGLRETGNTIY
>TRBV19|12|TRBJ2-3
ASSARVSTDTQY
>TRBV5-1|14|TRBJ2-5
ASSWRQTRGEETQY
>TRBV7-6|13|TRBJ1-2
ASSPTRGIGYGYT
>TRBV13|11|TRBJ2-7
ASSLGQNYEQY
>TRBV19|13|TRBJ1-2
ASQGDSRAFYGYT
>TRBV3-1/TRBV3-2|15|TRBJ2-7
ASSRGTSGRGSYEQY
>TRBV19|14|TRBJ2-2
ASSDGGGRGDGELF
>TRBV5-1|13|TRBJ2-1
ASSFPLAGSNEQF
>TRBV5-1|14|TRBJ2-7
ASSLTGTSGSDEQY
>TRBV7-2|11|TRBJ2-7
ASSKQGFDEQY
>TRBV6-5|12|TRBJ1-5
ASSYSSEYQPQH
>TRBV7-9|11|TRBJ1-2
ASSLVRGYGYT
>TRBV28|15|TRBJ1-5
ASSLPTRDRVNQPQH
>TRBV7-2|13|TRBJ1-2
ASSLSRGSHNGYT
>TRBV6-2/TRBV6-3|14|TRBJ1-5
ASSKGQGAGNQPQH
>TRBV7-2|14|TRBJ2-2
ASSLFGGLDTGELF
>TRBV5-1|13|TRBJ1-1
ASRKLGQGNTEAF
>TRBV29-1|11|TRBJ1-2
SVEWGRGSGYT
>TRBV7-8|13|TRBJ1-2
ASSYLRGGNYGYT
>TRBV2|13|TRBJ2-7
ASSEVGSGTYEQY
>TRBV18|11|TRBJ2-5
ASCKGLGETQY
>TRBV5-1|13|TRBJ2-3
ASSLTGDDADTQY
>TRBV6-4|15|TRBJ2-7
ASSYTGDRAYLYEQY
>TRBV7-2|15|TRBJ1-1
ASSFTGTALMNTEAF
>TRBV3-1/TRBV3-2|12|TRBJ2-7
ASSQGTGPYEQY
>TRBV3-1/TRBV3-2|12|TRBJ1-5
ASSHRGRNQPQH
>TRBV18|12|TRBJ1-5
ASSQQGAGQPQH
>TRBV29-1|11|TRBJ2-7
SVVTGGSGEQY
>TRBV11-2|12|TRBJ2-7
ASSSGLAGNEQY
>TRBV18|12|TRBJ2-5
ASSPRTGGETQY
>TRBV5-1|15|TRBJ2-1
ASSLGLAGGSYNEQF
>TRBV5-1|13|TRBJ2-7
ASSPLAGGTYEQY